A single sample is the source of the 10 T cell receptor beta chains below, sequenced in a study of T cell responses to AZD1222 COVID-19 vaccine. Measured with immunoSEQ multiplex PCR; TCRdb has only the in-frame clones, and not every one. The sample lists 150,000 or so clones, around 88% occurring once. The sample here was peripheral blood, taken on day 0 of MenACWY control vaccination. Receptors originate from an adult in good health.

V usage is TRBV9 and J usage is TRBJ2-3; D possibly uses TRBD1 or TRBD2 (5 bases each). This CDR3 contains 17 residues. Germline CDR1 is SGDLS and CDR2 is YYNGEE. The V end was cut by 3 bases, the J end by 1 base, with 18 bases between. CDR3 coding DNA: TGTGCCAGCAGCGCCGCCCGAGGGACCACTCGCACAGATACGCAGTATTTT. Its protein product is CASSAARGTTRTDTQYF.

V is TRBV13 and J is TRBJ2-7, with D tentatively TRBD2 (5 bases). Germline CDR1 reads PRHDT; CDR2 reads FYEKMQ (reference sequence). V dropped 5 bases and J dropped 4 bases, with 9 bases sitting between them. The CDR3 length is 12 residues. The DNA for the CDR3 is TGTGCCAGCAGCCCGGGGAGATACGAGCAGTACTTC. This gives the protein CASSPGRYEQYF.

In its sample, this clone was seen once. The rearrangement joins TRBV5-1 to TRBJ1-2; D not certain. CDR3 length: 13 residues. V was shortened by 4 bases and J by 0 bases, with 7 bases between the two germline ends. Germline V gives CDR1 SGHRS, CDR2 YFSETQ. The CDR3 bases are TGCGCCAGCAGCCAAGGCCCTAACTATGGCTACACCTTC. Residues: CASSQGPNYGYTF.

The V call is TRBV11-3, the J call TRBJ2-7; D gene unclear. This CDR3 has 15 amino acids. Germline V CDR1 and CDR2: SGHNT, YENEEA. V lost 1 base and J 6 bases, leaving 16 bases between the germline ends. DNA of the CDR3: TGTGCCAGCAGCTTAGCGCGCAGCGTGGTATCCGAGCAGTACTTC. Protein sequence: CASSLARSVVSEQYF. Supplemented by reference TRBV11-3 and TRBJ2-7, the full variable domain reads EAGVVQSPRYKIIEKKQPVAFWCNPISGHNTLYWYLQNLGQGPELLIRYENEEAVDDSQLPKDRFSAERLKGVDSTLKIQPAELGDSAVYLCASSLARSVVSEQYFGPGTRLTVT.

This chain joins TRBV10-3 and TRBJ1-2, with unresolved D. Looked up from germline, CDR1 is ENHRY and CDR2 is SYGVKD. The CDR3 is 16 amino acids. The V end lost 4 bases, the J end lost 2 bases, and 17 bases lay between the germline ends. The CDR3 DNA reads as TGTGCCATCAGTGCGCTCGGACGCCCGGACAACTATGGCTACACCTTC. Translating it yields CAISALGRPDNYGYTF.

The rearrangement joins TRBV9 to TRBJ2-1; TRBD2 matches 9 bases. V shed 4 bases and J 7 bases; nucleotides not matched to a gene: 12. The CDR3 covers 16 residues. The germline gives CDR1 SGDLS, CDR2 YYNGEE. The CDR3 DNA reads TGTGCCAGCAGCCCCGGCCCCCAGCGGGGGGCAAATGAGCAGTTCTTC. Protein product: CASSPGPQRGANEQFF.

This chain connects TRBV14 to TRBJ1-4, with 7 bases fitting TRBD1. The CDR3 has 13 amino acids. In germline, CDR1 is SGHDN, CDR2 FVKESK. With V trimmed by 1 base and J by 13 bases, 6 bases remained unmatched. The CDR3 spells CASSQVTGLGLFF. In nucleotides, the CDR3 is TGTGCCAGCAGCCAAGTGACAGGGCTTGGACTGTTTTTT.

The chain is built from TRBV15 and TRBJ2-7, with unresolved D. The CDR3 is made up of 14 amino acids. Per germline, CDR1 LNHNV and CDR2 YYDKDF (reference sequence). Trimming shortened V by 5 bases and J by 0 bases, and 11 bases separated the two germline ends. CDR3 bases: TGTGCCACCAGCCAGAGAATTAGCTCCTACGAGCAGTACTTC. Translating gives CATSQRISSYEQYF.

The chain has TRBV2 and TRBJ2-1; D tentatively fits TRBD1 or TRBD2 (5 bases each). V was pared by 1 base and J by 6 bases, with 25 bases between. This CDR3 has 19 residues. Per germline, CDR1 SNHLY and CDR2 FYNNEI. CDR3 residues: CASSEVGLIWGSRVNEQFF. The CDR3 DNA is TGTGCCAGCAGTGAAGTGGGTTTAATATGGGGGAGCAGGGTCAATGAGCAGTTCTTC.

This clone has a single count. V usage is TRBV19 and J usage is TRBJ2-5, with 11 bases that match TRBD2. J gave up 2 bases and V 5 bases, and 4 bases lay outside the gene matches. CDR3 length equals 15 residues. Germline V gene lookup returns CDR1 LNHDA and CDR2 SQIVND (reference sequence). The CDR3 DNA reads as TGTGCCAGTAGTTCCTTAGCGGGGGGGCAAGAGACCCAGTACTTC. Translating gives CASSSLAGGQETQYF. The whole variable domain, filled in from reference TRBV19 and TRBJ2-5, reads DGGITQSPKYLFRKEGQNVTLSCEQNLNHDAMYWYRQDPGQGLRLIYYSQIVNDFQKGDIAEGYSVSREKKESFPLTVTSAQKNPTAFYLCASSSLAGGQETQYFGPGTRLLVL.